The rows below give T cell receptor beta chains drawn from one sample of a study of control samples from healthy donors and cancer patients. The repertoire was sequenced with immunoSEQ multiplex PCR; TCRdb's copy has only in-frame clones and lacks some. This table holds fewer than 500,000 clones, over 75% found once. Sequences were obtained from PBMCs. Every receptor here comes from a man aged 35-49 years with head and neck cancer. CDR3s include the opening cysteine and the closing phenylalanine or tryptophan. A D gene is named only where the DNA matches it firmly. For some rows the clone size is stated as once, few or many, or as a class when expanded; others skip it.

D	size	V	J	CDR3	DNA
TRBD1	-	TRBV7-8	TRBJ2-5	CASSHDRGWETQYF	TGTGCCAGCAGCCACGACAGGGGCTGGGAGACCCAGTACTTC
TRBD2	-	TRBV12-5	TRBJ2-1	CASGFWGGEQFF	TGTGCTAGTGGTTTTTGGGGGGGTGAGCAGTTCTTC
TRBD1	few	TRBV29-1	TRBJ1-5	CSVGTGNSNQPQHF	TGCAGCGTGGGGACAGGGAATAGCAATCAGCCCCAGCATTTT
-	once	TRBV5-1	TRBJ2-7	CASAVGQGGEQYF	TGCGCCAGCGCTGTAGGGCAAGGAGGCGAGCAGTACTTC
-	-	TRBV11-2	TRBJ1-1	CASSLYGNTEAFF	TGTGCCAGCAGCTTATACGGGAACACTGAAGCTTTCTTT
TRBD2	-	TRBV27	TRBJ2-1	CASKLAGGNEQFF	TGTGCCAGCAAACTAGCGGGTGGCAATGAGCAGTTCTTC
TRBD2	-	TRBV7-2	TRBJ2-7	CASSLAGDYPSYEQYF	TGTGCCAGCAGCTTAGCGGGGGACTACCCATCCTACGAGCAGTACTTC
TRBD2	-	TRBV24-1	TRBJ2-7	CATSDQRGPNEQYF	TGTGCCACCAGTGATCAGCGGGGCCCGAACGAGCAGTACTTC
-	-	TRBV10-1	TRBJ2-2	CASSPGLSNTGELFF	TGCGCCAGCAGTCCCGGACTGTCGAACACCGGGGAGCTGTTTTTT
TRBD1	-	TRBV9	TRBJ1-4	CASSVRDSNEKLFF	TGTGCCAGCAGCGTCCGGGACAGCAATGAAAAACTGTTTTTT
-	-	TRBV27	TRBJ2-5	CASSRTGLETQYF	TGTGCCAGCAGTCGCACAGGGCTGGAGACCCAGTACTTC
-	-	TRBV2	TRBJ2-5	CARSLDRQRTQYF	TGTGCCAGAAGCCTTGACAGGCAAAGGACCCAGTACTTC
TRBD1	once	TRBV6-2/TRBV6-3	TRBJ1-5	CASSYGQGFSNQPQHF	TGTGCCAGCAGTTATGGACAGGGGTTTAGCAATCAGCCCCAGCATTTT
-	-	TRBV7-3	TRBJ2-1	CASSLPSKDKYNEQFF	TGTGCCAGCAGCTTACCCTCGAAGGACAAGTACAATGAGCAGTTCTTC
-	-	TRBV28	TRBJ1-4	CASSPPANAARREKLFF	TGTGCCAGCAGTCCCCCCGCAAACGCGGCAAGGAGGGAAAAACTGTTTTTT
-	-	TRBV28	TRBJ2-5	CASSLLTGYAETQYF	TGTGCCAGCAGTTTATTAACGGGTTACGCGGAGACCCAGTACTTC
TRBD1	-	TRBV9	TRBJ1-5	CASSTTGYSNQPQHF	TGTGCCAGCAGCACGACAGGGTATAGCAATCAGCCCCAGCATTTT
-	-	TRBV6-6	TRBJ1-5	CASSLDTNQPQHF	TGTGCCAGCAGCCTCGACACCAATCAGCCCCAGCATTTT
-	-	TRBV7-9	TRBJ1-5	CASSFGRENQPQHF	TGTGCCAGCAGCTTCGGAAGGGAAAATCAGCCCCAGCATTTT
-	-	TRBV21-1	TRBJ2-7	CASSKIEGDWSQCEQYF	TGTGCCAGCAGCAAAATAGAAGGGGATTGGTCTCAGTGCGAGCAGTACTTC
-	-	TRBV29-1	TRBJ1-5	CSVGDYSNQPQHF	TGCAGCGTTGGAGATTATAGCAATCAGCCCCAGCATTTT
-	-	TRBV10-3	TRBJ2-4	CAISETPGAKNIQYF	TGTGCCATCAGTGAGACCCCCGGGGCCAAAAACATTCAGTACTTC
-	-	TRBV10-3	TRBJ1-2	CAISPDRPPGYTF	TGTGCCATCAGCCCTGACAGGCCCCCGGGCTACACCTTC
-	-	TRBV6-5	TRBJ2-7	CASSNGEYEQYF	TGTGCCAGCAGTAATGGAGAATACGAGCAGTACTTC
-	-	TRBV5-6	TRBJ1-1	CASSYGGDTEAFF	TGTGCCAGCAGTTATGGAGGGGATACTGAAGCTTTCTTT
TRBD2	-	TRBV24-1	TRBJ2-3	CATSEVGTSGVGTDTQYF	TGTGCCACCAGTGAGGTAGGGACTAGCGGGGTAGGAACAGATACGCAGTATTTT
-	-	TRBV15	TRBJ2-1	CATSDRSLNEQFF	TGTGCCACCAGCGACCGGAGCCTCAATGAGCAGTTCTTC
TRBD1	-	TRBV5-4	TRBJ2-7	CASSLVRGRGLGEQYF	TGTGCCAGCAGCTTGGTAAGGGGCAGGGGGCTTGGCGAGCAGTACTTC
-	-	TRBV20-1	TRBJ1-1	CSASQGSTEAFF	TGCAGTGCTAGTCAGGGGTCCACTGAAGCTTTCTTT
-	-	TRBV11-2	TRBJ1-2	CASSEGGEGYTF	TGTGCCAGCAGCGAGGGAGGGGAGGGCTACACCTTC
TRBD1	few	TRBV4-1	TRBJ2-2	CASSSGQGRAGELFF	TGCGCCAGCAGCTCGGGACAGGGTAGGGCCGGGGAGCTGTTTTTT
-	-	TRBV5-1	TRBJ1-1	CASSLAGNTEAFF	TGCGCCAGCAGCTTAGCAGGGAACACTGAAGCTTTCTTT
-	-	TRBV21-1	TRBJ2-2	CASSKGWGFLELFF	TGTGCCAGCAGCAAAGGTTGGGGGTTTTTAGAGCTGTTTTTT
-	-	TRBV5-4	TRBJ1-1	CASLKQGYTEAFF	TGTGCCAGCTTAAAGCAGGGTTACACTGAAGCTTTCTTT
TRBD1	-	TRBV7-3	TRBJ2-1	CASSLGTGSYEQFF	TGTGCCAGCAGCTTAGGGACAGGGTCTTATGAGCAGTTCTTC
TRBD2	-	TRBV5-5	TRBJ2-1	CASSPEVGLAGVSEQFF	TGTGCCAGCAGCCCGGAGGTTGGACTAGCGGGAGTTAGTGAGCAGTTCTTC
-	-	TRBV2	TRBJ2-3	CARVQGGGDTQYF	TGTGCCAGGGTCCAGGGAGGCGGCGATACGCAGTATTTT
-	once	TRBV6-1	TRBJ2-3	CASSEAAASTDTQYF	TGTGCCAGCAGTGAGGCAGCGGCTAGCACAGATACGCAGTATTTT
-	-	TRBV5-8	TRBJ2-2	CASTGRARSTGELFF	TGTGCCAGCACCGGGCGGGCTAGAAGCACCGGGGAGCTGTTTTTT